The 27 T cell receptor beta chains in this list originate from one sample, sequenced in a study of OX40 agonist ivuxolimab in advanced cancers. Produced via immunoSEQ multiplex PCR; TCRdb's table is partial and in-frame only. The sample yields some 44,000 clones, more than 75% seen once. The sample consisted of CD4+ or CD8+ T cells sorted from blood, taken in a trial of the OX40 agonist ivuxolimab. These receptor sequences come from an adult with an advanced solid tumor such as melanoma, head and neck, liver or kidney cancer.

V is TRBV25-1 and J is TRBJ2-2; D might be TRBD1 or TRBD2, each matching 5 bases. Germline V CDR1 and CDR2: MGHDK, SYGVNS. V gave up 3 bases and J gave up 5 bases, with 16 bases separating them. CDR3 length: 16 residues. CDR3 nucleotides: TGTGCCAGCAGTGATTATGGGGGAACCCTGACCGGGGAGCTGTTTTTT. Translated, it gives CASSDYGGTLTGELFF.

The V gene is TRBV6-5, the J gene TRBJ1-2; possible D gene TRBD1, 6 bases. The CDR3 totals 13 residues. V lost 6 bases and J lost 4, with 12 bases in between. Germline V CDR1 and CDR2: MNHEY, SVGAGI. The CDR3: CASRGAQGYGYTF. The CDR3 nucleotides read TGTGCCAGCAGGGGGGCACAGGGCTATGGCTACACCTTC.

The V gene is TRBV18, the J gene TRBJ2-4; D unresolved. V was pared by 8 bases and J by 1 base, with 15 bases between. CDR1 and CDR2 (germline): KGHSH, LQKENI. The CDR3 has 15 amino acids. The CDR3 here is CASGMGSFAKNIQYF. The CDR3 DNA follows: TGTGCCAGCGGAATGGGATCGTTCGCCAAAAACATTCAGTACTTC.

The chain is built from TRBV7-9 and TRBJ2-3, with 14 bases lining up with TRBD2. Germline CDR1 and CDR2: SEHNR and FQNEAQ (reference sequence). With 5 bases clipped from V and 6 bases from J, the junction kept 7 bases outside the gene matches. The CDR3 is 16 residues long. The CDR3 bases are TGTGCCAGCAGCGCGGGGACTAGCGGGAGTTTTGATACGCAGTATTTT. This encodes CASSAGTSGSFDTQYF.

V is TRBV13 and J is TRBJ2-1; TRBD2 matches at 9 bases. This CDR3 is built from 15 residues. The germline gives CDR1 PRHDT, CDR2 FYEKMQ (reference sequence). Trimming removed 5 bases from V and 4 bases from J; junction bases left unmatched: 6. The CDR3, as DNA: TGTGCCAGCAGCCCAGGAGCGGGGGGATACAATGAGCAGTTCTTC. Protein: CASSPGAGGYNEQFF.

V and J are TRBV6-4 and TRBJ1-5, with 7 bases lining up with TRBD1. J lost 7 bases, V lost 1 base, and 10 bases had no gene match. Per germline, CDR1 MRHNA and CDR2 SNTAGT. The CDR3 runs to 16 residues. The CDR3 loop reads CASSDYRGGCWQPQHF. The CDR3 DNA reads TGTGCCAGCAGTGACTACAGGGGAGGATGTTGGCAGCCCCAGCATTTT.

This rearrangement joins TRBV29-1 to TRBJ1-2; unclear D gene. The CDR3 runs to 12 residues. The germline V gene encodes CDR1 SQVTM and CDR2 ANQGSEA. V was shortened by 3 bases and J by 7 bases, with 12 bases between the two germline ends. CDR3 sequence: CSVESGGLGYTF. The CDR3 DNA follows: TGCAGCGTTGAGTCAGGCGGGCTTGGCTACACCTTC.

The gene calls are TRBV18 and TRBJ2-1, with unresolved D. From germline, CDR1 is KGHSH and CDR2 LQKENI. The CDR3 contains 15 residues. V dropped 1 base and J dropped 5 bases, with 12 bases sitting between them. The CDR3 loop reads CASSPRLSSDNEQFF. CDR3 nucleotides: TGTGCCAGCTCACCACGCCTATCATCCGACAATGAGCAGTTCTTC.

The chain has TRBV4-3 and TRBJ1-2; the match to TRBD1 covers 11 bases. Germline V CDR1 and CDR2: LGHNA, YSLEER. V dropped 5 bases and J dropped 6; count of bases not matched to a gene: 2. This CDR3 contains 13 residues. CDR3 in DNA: TGCGCCAGCAGCTGGACAGGGGGCAATGGCTACACCTTC. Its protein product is CASSWTGGNGYTF.

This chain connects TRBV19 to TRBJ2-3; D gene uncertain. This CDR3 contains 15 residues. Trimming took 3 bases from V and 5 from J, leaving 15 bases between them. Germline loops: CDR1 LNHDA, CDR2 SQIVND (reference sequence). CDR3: CASSIIVGIGDTQYF. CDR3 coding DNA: TGTGCCAGTAGTATTATTGTGGGTATTGGAGATACGCAGTATTTT.

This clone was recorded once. The CDR3 DNA follows: TGCGCCAGCAGGTATGTAGAGCGGGGGCCCCTCTACAATGAGCAGTTCTTC. Protein product: CASRYVERGPLYNEQFF. The genes are TRBV10-1 and TRBJ2-1; 8 nucleotides align to TRBD2. The CDR3 is made up of 17 amino acids. Germline V gene lookup returns CDR1 WNHNN and CDR2 SYGVQD (reference sequence). V dropped 6 bases and J dropped 3; count of bases not matched to a gene: 13.

The DNA for the CDR3 is TGTGCCAGCAGCGTGGGTCCGCGGCCCACAGATACGCAGTATTTT. As protein: CASSVGPRPTDTQYF. The chain carries TRBV9 and TRBJ2-3; D is unclear. Trimming took 2 bases from V and 2 from J, leaving 12 bases between them. Looked up from germline, CDR1 is SGDLS and CDR2 is YYNGEE. The CDR3 is 15 amino acids.

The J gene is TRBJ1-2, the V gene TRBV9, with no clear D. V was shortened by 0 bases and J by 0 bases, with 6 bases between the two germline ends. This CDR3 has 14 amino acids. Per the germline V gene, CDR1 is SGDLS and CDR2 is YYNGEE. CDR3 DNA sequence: TGTGCCAGCAGCGTAGTGGGGTCTAACTATGGCTACACCTTC. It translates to CASSVVGSNYGYTF.

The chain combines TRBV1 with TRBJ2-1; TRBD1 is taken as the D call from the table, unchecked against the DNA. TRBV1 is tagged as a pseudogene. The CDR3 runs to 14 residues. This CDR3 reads CTSSGPGTDNEQFF. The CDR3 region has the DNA TGCACCAGCAGCGGACCCGGGACAGACAATGAGCAGTTCTTC.

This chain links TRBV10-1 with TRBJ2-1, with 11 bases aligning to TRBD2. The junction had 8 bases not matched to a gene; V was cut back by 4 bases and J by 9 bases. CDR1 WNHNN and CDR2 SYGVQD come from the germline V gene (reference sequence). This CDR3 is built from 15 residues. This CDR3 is CASSVLAGDSAEQFF. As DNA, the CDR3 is TGCGCCAGCAGTGTACTAGCGGGAGATTCGGCTGAGCAGTTCTTC.

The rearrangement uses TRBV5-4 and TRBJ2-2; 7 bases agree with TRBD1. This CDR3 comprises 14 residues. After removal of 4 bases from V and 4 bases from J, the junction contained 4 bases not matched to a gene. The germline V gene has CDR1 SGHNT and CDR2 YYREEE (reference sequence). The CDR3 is CASSRPGGTGELFF. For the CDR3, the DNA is TGTGCCAGCAGCCGCCCAGGGGGCACCGGGGAGCTGTTTTTT. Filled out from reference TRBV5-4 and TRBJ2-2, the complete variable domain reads ETGVTQSPTHLIKTRGQQVTLRCSSQSGHNTVSWYQQALGQGPQFIFQYYREEENGRGNFPPRFSGLQFPNYSSELNVNALELDDSALYLCASSRPGGTGELFFGEGSRLTVL.

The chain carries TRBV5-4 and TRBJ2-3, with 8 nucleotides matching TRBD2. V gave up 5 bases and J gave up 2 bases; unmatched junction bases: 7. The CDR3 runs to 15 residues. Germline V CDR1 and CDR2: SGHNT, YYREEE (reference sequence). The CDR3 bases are TGTGCCAGCAGAGCCGGGACTAGAGTCACAGATACGCAGTATTTT. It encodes CASRAGTRVTDTQYF.

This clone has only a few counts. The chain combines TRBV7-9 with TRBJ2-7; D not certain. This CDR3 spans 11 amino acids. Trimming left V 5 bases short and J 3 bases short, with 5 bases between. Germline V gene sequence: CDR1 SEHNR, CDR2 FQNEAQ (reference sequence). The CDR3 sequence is CASSPNYEQYF. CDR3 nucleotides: TGTGCCAGCAGCCCCAACTACGAGCAGTACTTC.

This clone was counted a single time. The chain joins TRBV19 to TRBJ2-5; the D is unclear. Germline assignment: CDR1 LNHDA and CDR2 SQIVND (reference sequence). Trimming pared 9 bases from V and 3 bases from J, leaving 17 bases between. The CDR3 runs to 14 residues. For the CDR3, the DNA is TGTGCCAGCCGCCCGCAACTCCAGGAAGAGACCCAGTACTTC. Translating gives CASRPQLQEETQYF. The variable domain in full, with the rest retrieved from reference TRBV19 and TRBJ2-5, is DGGITQSPKYLFRKEGQNVTLSCEQNLNHDAMYWYRQDPGQGLRLIYYSQIVNDFQKGDIAEGYSVSREKKESFPLTVTSAQKNPTAFYLCASRPQLQEETQYFGPGTRLLVL.

The CDR3: CASSLSRDNEQFF. DNA of the CDR3: TGTGCCAGCAGCCTATCACGGGACAATGAGCAGTTCTTC. The chain uses TRBV7-3 and TRBJ2-1; the D is unclear. Germline CDR1 SGHTA, CDR2 FQGTGA. The germline V and J ends were trimmed by 5 bases and 5 bases, with 10 bases remaining between them. CDR3 length: 13 amino acids.

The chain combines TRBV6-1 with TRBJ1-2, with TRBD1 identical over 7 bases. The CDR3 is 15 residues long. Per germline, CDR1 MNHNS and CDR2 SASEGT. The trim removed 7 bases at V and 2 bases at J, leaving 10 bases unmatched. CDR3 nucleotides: TGTGCCAGCACCACCGGGGACAGCCAGAACTATGGCTACACCTTC. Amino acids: CASTTGDSQNYGYTF.

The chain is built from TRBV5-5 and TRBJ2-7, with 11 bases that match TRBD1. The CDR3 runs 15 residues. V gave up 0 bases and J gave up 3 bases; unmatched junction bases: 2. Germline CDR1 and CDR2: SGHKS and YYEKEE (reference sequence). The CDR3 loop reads CASSLGDRGFYEQYF. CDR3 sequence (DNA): TGTGCCAGCAGCTTGGGGGACAGGGGGTTCTACGAGCAGTACTTC.

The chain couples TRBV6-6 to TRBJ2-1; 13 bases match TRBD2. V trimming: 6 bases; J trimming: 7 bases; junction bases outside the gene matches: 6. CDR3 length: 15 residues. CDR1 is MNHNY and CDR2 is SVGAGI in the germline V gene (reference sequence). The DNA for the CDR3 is TGTGCCAGCAGATTCGGACTAGCGGGAGTGAATGAGCAGTTCTTC. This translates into CASRFGLAGVNEQFF.

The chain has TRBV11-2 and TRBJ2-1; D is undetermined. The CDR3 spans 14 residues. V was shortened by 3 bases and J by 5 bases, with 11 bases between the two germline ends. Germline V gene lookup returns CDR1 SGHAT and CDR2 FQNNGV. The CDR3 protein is CASSFSPADNEQFF. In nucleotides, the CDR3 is TGTGCCAGCAGCTTTAGTCCAGCCGACAATGAGCAGTTCTTC.

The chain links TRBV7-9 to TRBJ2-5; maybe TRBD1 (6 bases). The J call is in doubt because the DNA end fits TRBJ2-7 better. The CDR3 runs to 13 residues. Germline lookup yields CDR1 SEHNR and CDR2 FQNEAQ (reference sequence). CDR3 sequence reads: CASSLGQGREQYF. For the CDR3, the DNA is TGTGCCAGCAGCTTAGGTCAGGGGCGCGAGCAGTACTTC.

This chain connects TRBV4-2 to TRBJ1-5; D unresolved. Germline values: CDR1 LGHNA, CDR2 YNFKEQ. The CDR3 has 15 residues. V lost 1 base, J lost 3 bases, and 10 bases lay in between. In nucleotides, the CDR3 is TGTGCCAGCAGCCAAGGGGTGCAGGCCAATCAGCCCCAGCATTTT. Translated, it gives CASSQGVQANQPQHF.

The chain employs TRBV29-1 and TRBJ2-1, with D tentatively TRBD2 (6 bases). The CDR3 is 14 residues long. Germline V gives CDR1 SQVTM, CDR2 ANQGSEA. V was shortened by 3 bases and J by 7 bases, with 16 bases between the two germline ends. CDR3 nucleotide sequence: TGCAGCGTTGAGGGGGGACCTCATGTGAATGAGCAGTTCTTC. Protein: CSVEGGPHVNEQFF.